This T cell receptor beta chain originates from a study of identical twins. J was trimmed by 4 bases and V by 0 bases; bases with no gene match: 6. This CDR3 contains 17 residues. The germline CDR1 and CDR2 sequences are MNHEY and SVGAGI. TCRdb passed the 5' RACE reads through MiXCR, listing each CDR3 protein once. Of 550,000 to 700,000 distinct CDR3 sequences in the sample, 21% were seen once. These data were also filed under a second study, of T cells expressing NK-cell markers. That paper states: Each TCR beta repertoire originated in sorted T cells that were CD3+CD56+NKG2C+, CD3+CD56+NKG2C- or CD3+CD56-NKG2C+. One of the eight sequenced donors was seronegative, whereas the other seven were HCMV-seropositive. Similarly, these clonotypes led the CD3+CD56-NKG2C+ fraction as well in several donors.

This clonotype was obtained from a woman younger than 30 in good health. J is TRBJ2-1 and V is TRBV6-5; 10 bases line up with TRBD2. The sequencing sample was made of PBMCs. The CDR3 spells CASSYSASGGPYNEQFF. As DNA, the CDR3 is TGTGCCAGCAGTTACTCAGCTAGCGGGGGCCCTTACAATGAGCAGTTCTTC.